This T cell receptor beta chain was sequenced during a study of blood T cell repertoires in COVID-19. Study at large: There were acute and convalescent COVID-19 samples, and they came from the United States, Italy and Spain. PBMCs, B-cell-depleted T cells, or T cells were the source of the cDNA or gDNA that made up the material.

Authors' processing steps: Scientists estimated how many nucleated cells there were by amplifying reference gene primers. Clones were sequenced by immunoSEQ multiplex PCR, and TCRdb holds only the in-frame ones, with some missing. The D gene and trimming were derived from the DNA, and the V and J assignments and clone size from that table. This table holds over 70,000 clones, approximately 80% found once. V was shortened by 3 bases and J by 4 bases, with 7 bases between the two germline ends. In germline, CDR1 is KGHSH, CDR2 LQKENI. The CDR3 extends over 13 amino acids. Material: peripheral blood. The V and J genes are TRBV18 and TRBJ1-5; D gene uncertain. This receptor was taken from a man in his sixties or seventies with acute or convalescent COVID-19. CDR3 coding DNA: TGTGCCAGCTCACCGGGAGTTAATCAGCCCCAGCATTTT. Protein: CASSPGVNQPQHF.